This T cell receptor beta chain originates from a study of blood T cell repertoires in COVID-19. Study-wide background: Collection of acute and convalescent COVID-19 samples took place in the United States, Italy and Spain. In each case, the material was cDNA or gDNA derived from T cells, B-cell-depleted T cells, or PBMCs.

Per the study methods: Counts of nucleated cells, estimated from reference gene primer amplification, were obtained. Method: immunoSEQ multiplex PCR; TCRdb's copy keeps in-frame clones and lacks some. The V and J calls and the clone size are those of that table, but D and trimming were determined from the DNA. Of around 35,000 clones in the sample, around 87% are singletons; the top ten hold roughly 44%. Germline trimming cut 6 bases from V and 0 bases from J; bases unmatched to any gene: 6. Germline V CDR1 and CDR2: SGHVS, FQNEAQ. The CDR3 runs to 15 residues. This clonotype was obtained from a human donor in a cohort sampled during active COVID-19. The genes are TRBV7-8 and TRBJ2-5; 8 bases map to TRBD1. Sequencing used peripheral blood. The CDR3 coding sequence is TGTGCCAGCAGAGACAGGGGTCGGTACCAAGAGACCCAGTACTTC. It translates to CASRDRGRYQETQYF.